This T cell receptor beta chain was documented in a study of cytotoxic CD8 clonotypes in ibrutinib-treated CLL. Regarding the study as a whole: Lymph node repertoires were not studied, and sampling times were unmatched.

Sequenced by immunoSEQ multiplex PCR; TCRdb stores in-frame clones only, minus some. The table has about 40,000 clones, just over 70% seen once. With respect to this clone: As yet, its antigen is unknown.

Germline CDR1 and CDR2: MNHNS and SASEGT. The CDR3 runs 12 residues. Trimming removed 8 bases from V and 11 bases from J, with 16 bases in between. The specimen was PBMCs, collected at disease progression, from a patient treated with ibrutinib. The chain links TRBV6-1 to TRBJ2-1, with D possibly being TRBD1 (5 bases). The sequence came from a human donor with chronic lymphocytic leukemia. The CDR3 protein is CASHKGAAKQFF. CDR3 in DNA: TGTGCCAGCCACAAAGGGGCAGCCAAGCAGTTCTTC.